This is a list of T cell receptor beta chains from one sample in a study of blood T cell repertoires in COVID-19. Clones were read by immunoSEQ multiplex PCR, and TCRdb kept only the in-frame ones, dropping some. Of 360,000 or so clones in the sample, 88% were seen once. Source material: PBMCs or T cells enriched from blood (not recorded which). The receptors stem from a woman aged 30 to 39 who had been exposed to COVID-19. Both conserved end residues are part of each CDR3.

j_gene	v_gene	CDR3aa
TRBJ1-1	TRBV6-5	CASSRGAGNTEAFF
TRBJ2-1	TRBV5-1	CASSDGLAVSYNEQFF
TRBJ1-2	TRBV6-5	CASRQGRLGYTF
TRBJ1-2	TRBV5-1	CASSLSVNYGYTF
TRBJ1-1	TRBV19	CASSIRQGGTEAFF
TRBJ2-2	TRBV5-6	CASSLFLANANTGELFF
TRBJ1-1	TRBV3-1/TRBV3-2	CASSQTGGTNTEAFF
TRBJ2-3	TRBV28	CASSFGDTQYF
TRBJ2-1	TRBV7-8	CASSYRLAGVQVHNEQFF
TRBJ2-2	TRBV11-2	CASSLVARAQNTGELFF
TRBJ1-3	TRBV4-1	CASSQETGSGNTIYF
TRBJ1-3	TRBV27	CASSLYPGVGNTIYF
TRBJ2-1	TRBV6-5	CASSYGSEAAGNEQFF
TRBJ1-5	TRBV18	CASSPPGQYNQPQHF
TRBJ2-3	TRBV6-5	CASSYSTGSSTDTQYF
TRBJ2-7	TRBV5-1	CASSLEGHPSYEQYF
TRBJ2-1	TRBV3-1/TRBV3-2	CASRPRTSGRVDEQFF
TRBJ2-3	TRBV19	CASSGQGSTDTQYF
TRBJ1-2	TRBV27	CASSPLQGAEGYTF
TRBJ1-4	TRBV29-1	CSVEKTGNEKLFF
TRBJ1-2	TRBV5-1	CASSKGQGDYGYTF
TRBJ2-1	TRBV19	CASRPDRSPYNEQFF
TRBJ1-2	TRBV13	CASSRSTRTGGYTF
TRBJ1-2	TRBV5-1	CASRDNSGTAYGYTF